The 25 T cell receptor beta chains listed next were all sequenced from one sample in a study of cytomegalovirus exposure and HLA in healthy donors. Primers for the PCR totalled 60 Vbeta and 13 Jbeta. Sequenced by immunoSEQ multiplex PCR; TCRdb stores in-frame clones only, minus some. The repertoire consists of 200,000 or so clones, with around four fifths occurring once and the leading ten covering 6.5%. The sample taken for sequencing was PBMCs. The receptors derive from a woman in her fifties or sixties in good health and CMV-seropositive.

This clone was seen a handful of times. The rearrangement joins TRBV5-5 to TRBJ2-2; 13 bases fit TRBD2. Losses at the gene ends were 5 bases for V and 3 bases for J; bases not matched to a gene: 10. The germline CDR1 and CDR2 sequences are SGHKS and YYEKEE (reference sequence). The CDR3 is 18 amino acids. CDR3 nucleotides: TGTGCCAGCAGTCTAGGGACTAGCGGGATAGATGACACCGGGGAGCTGTTTTTT. This sequence encodes CASSLGTSGIDDTGELFF.

V usage is TRBV4-1 and J usage is TRBJ2-7; D remains ambiguous. The CDR3 has 14 amino acids. V was shortened by 4 bases and J by 3 bases, with 13 bases between the two germline ends. Germline V gene sequence: CDR1 MGHRA, CDR2 YSYEKL. The CDR3 protein is CASSLTGSGYEQYF. Here the CDR3 DNA reads TGCGCCAGCAGCCTAACGGGTTCGGGCTACGAGCAGTACTTC.

The chain combines TRBV19 with TRBJ2-2; 9 bases match TRBD2. Germline CDR1 LNHDA, CDR2 SQIVND (reference sequence). The CDR3 is 14 amino acids. Germline trimming cut 5 bases from V and 5 bases from J; bases unmatched to any gene: 3. The CDR3 DNA reads as TGTGCCAGTAGTTTCCTAGCGGGGACCGGGGAGCTGTTTTTT. Translating it yields CASSFLAGTGELFF.

J is TRBJ2-2 and V is TRBV15, with D possibly being TRBD2 (5 bases). This CDR3 is built from 16 residues. The germline CDR1 and CDR2 sequences are LNHNV and YYDKDF (reference sequence). Trimming took off 5 bases at V and 3 bases at J, with 16 bases between the two ends. CDR3: CATSGPGGTYTGELFF. DNA for the CDR3: TGTGCCACCAGCGGGCCCGGAGGAACCTACACCGGGGAGCTGTTTTTT.

This chain joins TRBV10-3 and TRBJ2-3; 7 positions agree with TRBD2. CDR1 ENHRY and CDR2 SYGVKD come from the germline V gene. J lost 4 bases, V lost 5 bases, and 3 bases had no gene match. This CDR3 comprises 13 residues. The CDR3 region is CAISWDYADTQYF. The CDR3 DNA reads as TGTGCCATCAGTTGGGACTATGCAGATACGCAGTATTTT.

The chain employs TRBV19 and TRBJ2-7; a possible D gene is TRBD2 (5 bases). The V end lost 4 bases, the J end lost 0 bases, and 7 bases lay between the germline ends. CDR3 length: 13 residues. CDR1 LNHDA and CDR2 SQIVND come from the germline V gene (reference sequence). CDR3 in amino acids: CASSSTSSYEQYF. DNA of the CDR3: TGTGCCAGTAGTAGTACTAGCTCCTACGAGCAGTACTTC.

This clone was seen more than once but under ten times. The chain employs TRBV2 and TRBJ2-2, with TRBD2 matching over 8 bases. The CDR3 contains 14 residues. After removal of 6 bases from V and 6 bases from J, the junction contained 6 bases not matched to a gene. CDR1 and CDR2 from the germline V gene are SNHLY and FYNNEI. The CDR3 region is CASRVGGVAGELFF. The CDR3 region has the DNA TGTGCCAGCAGGGTCGGGGGGGTGGCCGGGGAGCTGTTTTTT.

The chain uses TRBV10-3 and TRBJ2-3, with 14 nucleotides matching TRBD2. V was pared by 5 bases and J by 2 bases, with 3 bases of the junction left unmatched. The CDR3 consists of 16 residues. From germline, CDR1 is ENHRY and CDR2 SYGVKD. The CDR3 loop is CAISLTSGRATDTQYF. In nucleotides, the CDR3 is TGTGCCATCAGTTTGACTAGCGGGAGGGCCACAGATACGCAGTATTTT.

V usage is TRBV6-1 and J usage is TRBJ1-5; possibly TRBD1 for D (6 bases). Germline CDR1 is MNHNS and CDR2 is SASEGT. Trimming took off 4 bases at V and 9 bases at J, with 16 bases between the two ends. There are 14 residues in the CDR3. In DNA, the CDR3 is TGTGCCAGCAGTGGCGGAGTATTAGGGGGGCCCCAGCATTTT. It translates to CASSGGVLGGPQHF.

A few counts support this clone. This sequence joins TRBV6-1 and TRBJ1-4; the match to TRBD1 covers 11 bases. The CDR3 contains 13 residues. The germline V gene encodes CDR1 MNHNS and CDR2 SASEGT. CDR3 in amino acids: CAAEDRGREKLFF. The CDR3 nucleotides read TGTGCAGCCGAGGACAGGGGGCGCGAAAAACTGTTTTTT.

The chain employs TRBV9 and TRBJ2-1; TRBD2 might be the D (5 bases). V lost 3 bases and J lost 10, with 20 bases in between. Germline lookup yields CDR1 SGDLS and CDR2 YYNGEE. This CDR3 has 15 residues. The CDR3 sequence is CASSATFGLDGEQFF. As DNA, the CDR3 is TGTGCCAGCAGCGCAACCTTCGGACTGGACGGGGAGCAGTTCTTC.

This chain uses TRBV7-9 with TRBJ2-7; maybe TRBD2 (6 bases). This CDR3 comprises 13 residues. Germline CDR1 SEHNR, CDR2 FQNEAQ (reference sequence). V was pared by 1 base and J by 4 bases, with 8 bases between. CDR3 in DNA: TGTGCCAGCAGCTTAGTTGGGGGGTACGAGCAGTACTTC. It translates to CASSLVGGYEQYF.

V is TRBV29-1 and J is TRBJ2-5; 7 nucleotides match TRBD2. CDR1 is SQVTM and CDR2 is ANQGSEA in the germline V gene. The CDR3 covers 12 residues. Unmatched junction bases numbered 4, after V lost 7 bases and J lost 2 bases. The CDR3 coding sequence is TGCAGCGGAGCTAGCGGACAAGAGACCCAGTACTTC. Translation: CSGASGQETQYF.

The J gene is TRBJ2-5, the V gene TRBV4-2, with a weak D call TRBD1 (6 bases). With 5 bases removed from V and 5 bases from J, the gap between germline ends came to 15 bases. This CDR3 has 14 amino acids. Germline CDR1 LGHNA, CDR2 YNFKEQ. The DNA of the CDR3 is TGTGCCAGCAGCAGGACAGCCAAGGAGGAGACCCAGTACTTC. Protein product: CASSRTAKEETQYF.

The J gene is TRBJ1-5, the V gene TRBV10-3, with 10 nucleotides matching TRBD1. V lost 8 bases to trimming and J lost 0 bases; unmatched junction nucleotides: 7. This CDR3 has 16 amino acids. Germline lookup yields CDR1 ENHRY and CDR2 SYGVKD. The CDR3 is CAIGGTGADSNQPQHF. The CDR3 region has the DNA TGTGCCATCGGCGGGACAGGGGCCGATAGCAATCAGCCCCAGCATTTT.

CDR3 sequence: CASSSQGTSNQPQHF. In DNA, the CDR3 is TGTGCCAGCAGTTCACAGGGGACTAGCAATCAGCCCCAGCATTTT. V usage is TRBV2 and J usage is TRBJ1-5, with TRBD1 matching over 7 bases. The germline CDR1 and CDR2 sequences are SNHLY and FYNNEI. The trim removed 5 bases at V and 0 bases at J, leaving 4 bases unmatched. The CDR3 totals 15 residues.

The chain joins TRBV28 to TRBJ2-5, with a tentative D call TRBD1 (8 bases). The CDR3 runs 15 residues. V lost 7 bases, J lost 4 bases, and 19 bases lay in between. Germline V gene sequence: CDR1 MDHEN, CDR2 SYDVKM. The CDR3 DNA reads TGTGCCAGCAAGACAGGGGAGGGGGACGGAGAGACCCAGTACTTC. Protein sequence: CASKTGEGDGETQYF.

V usage is TRBV5-5 and J usage is TRBJ1-2, with D maybe TRBD1 (5 bases). The CDR3 loop spans 13 amino acids. Germline CDR1 SGHKS, CDR2 YYEKEE (reference sequence). The V end lost 4 bases, the J end lost 7 bases, and 14 bases lay between the germline ends. The CDR3 DNA reads TGTGCCAGCAGCGTCGGGACTCCAGGTGGCTACACCTTC. Translation: CASSVGTPGGYTF.

J is TRBJ1-3 and V is TRBV19; D gene ambiguous. Trimming pared 8 bases from V and 0 bases from J, leaving 8 bases between. Germline CDR1 is LNHDA and CDR2 is SQIVND (reference sequence). The CDR3 is made up of 13 amino acids. Written as DNA, the CDR3 is TGTGCCAGTCGGGAGAGCTCTGGAAACACCATATATTTT. Protein: CASRESSGNTIYF.

The CDR3: CASSLILAGAPSSYEQYF. Here the CDR3 DNA reads TGTGCCAGCAGCTTAATACTAGCGGGGGCCCCTAGCTCCTACGAGCAGTACTTC. The chain combines TRBV7-6 with TRBJ2-7; 11 nucleotides agree with TRBD2. J was trimmed by 0 bases and V by 2 bases; bases with no gene match: 9. The CDR3 contains 18 residues. CDR1 and CDR2 from the germline V gene are SGHVS and FNYEAQ.

The chain recombines TRBV6-5 with TRBJ2-5; D is possibly TRBD2 (5 bases). TRBJ2-7 matches the DNA end more closely, so the J call is doubtful. Germline lookup yields CDR1 MNHEY and CDR2 SVGAGI. The length of the CDR3 is 14 residues. CDR3 bases: TGTGCCGTACGAGGCGGGCCTCACTCCTACGAGCAGTACTTC. This translates into CAVRGGPHSYEQYF.

The rearrangement joins TRBV27 to TRBJ1-2; 9 positions agree with TRBD1. The CDR3 runs to 17 residues. CDR1 and CDR2 from the germline V gene are MNHEY and SMNVEV (reference sequence). V dropped 3 bases and J dropped 0; count of bases not matched to a gene: 8. DNA of the CDR3: TGTGCCAGCAGTTTTTCGGGACAGGGAAGTTCTAACTATGGCTACACCTTC. Protein: CASSFSGQGSSNYGYTF.

This chain links TRBV6-5 with TRBJ2-7; perhaps TRBD2 as D (5 bases). Germline V gives CDR1 MNHEY, CDR2 SVGAGI. This CDR3 has 15 amino acids. V was pared by 6 bases and J by 2 bases, with 17 bases between. CDR3 nucleotide sequence: TGTGCCAGCAGCCGGGGAAAGATGCGGGCCTACGAGCAGTACTTC. Amino acids: CASSRGKMRAYEQYF.

The chain links TRBV5-1 to TRBJ2-3; D gene uncertain. The CDR3 spans 13 residues. Trimming removed 8 bases at V and 5 bases at J, with 15 bases between. Germline CDR1 and CDR2: SGHRS and YFSETQ. CDR3 in DNA: TGCGCCAGTTCGCCACGGGTGAGAGATACGCAGTATTTT. Protein: CASSPRVRDTQYF.

This chain connects TRBV27 to TRBJ1-2; D is ambiguous. The CDR3 has 13 amino acids. The V and J ends lost 2 bases and 3 bases respectively, with 7 bases between them. CDR1 and CDR2 from the germline V gene are MNHEY and SMNVEV (reference sequence). The CDR3: CASSLREDYGYTF. CDR3 DNA: TGTGCCAGCAGTTTAAGGGAGGACTATGGCTACACCTTC.